The entry that follows covers one TCR beta chain sequence. Its cognate antigen is unknown. The PCR made use of 60 Vbeta and 13 Jbeta primers. The assay was immunoSEQ multiplex PCR, and TCRdb's table has in-frame clones only and misses some. The data show roughly 150,000 clones, 75% seen once. This sample was included in a study of cytomegalovirus exposure and HLA in healthy donors. The study's findings and limits: Data from an earlier analysis indicated that most TCR beta V segments were productive either about 90% or about 30% of the time. Among donors in an Asian-associated ancestry cluster, a later analysis reportedly found fewer N-insertions than the roughly 610-donor mean.

V gave up 0 bases and J gave up 4 bases; unmatched junction bases: 3. Per the germline V gene, CDR1 is SGHRS and CDR2 is YFSETQ. CDR3 size: 14 residues. Those who donated were healthy bone marrow donors. Source material: PBMCs. This clonotype originated in a young man in good health and CMV-seropositive. The V and J genes are TRBV5-1 and TRBJ2-7; TRBD2 matches 8 bases. CDR3 residues: CASSLASSGYEQYF. The DNA for the CDR3 is TGCGCCAGCAGCTTGGCCTCTAGCGGGTACGAGCAGTACTTC.